This T cell receptor beta chain is drawn from a study of CD8+ T cells in alopecia areata. On this clone: What it binds is not known.

V was clipped by 3 bases and J by 6 bases, with 12 bases between them. The CDR3 sequence is 13 residues long. Germline V CDR1 and CDR2: GTSNPN, SVGIG (reference sequence). Treatment described: oral pan-JAK inhibitor, 5-10 mg twice daily. RNA was extracted and reverse transcribed into cDNA as the sequencing template. TCRdb's table, derived via immunoSEQ multiplex PCR, lists solely in-frame clones and lacks some. The sample includes about 120,000 clones, about 50% seen only once; the top ten take about 0.5%. Points from the study as a whole: Scalp clonality, along with expanded CD8+ clones among the top 100, was significantly decreased by tofacitinib.

Sequences were derived from CD4+ T cells sorted from blood, sampled at week 4, from a patient treated with tofacitinib. This TCR was sampled from a human donor with alopecia areata. The rearrangement uses TRBV30 and TRBJ2-1; D is perhaps TRBD2 (6 bases). The CDR3 sequence is CAWRPLARNEQFF. The CDR3 region has the DNA TGTGCCTGGAGGCCACTAGCACGCAATGAGCAGTTCTTC.